The 27 T cell receptor beta chains below all came from one sample that was sequenced in a study of chemoradiotherapy in HPV16-positive cancers. The protocol was immunoSEQ multiplex PCR, while the TCRdb copy is restricted to in-frame clones and leaves out a portion. This table has 6,000 to 8,000 clones, less than 90% appearing once. This specimen was acquired from a patient who underwent chemoradiotherapy. The receptors stem from a human donor with HPV-associated anogenital cancer.

The chain recombines TRBV5-1 with TRBJ2-5; D is tentatively TRBD1 or TRBD2 (5 bases each). The CDR3 length is 14 residues. Between the trimmed V and J ends, which lost 0 bases and 4 bases, there was a span of 10 bases. CDR1 is SGHRS, CDR2 YFSETQ, per germline. The CDR3 DNA reads as TGCGCCAGCAGCTTGGGAGGGGCTCGAGAGACCCAGTACTTC. It is translated as CASSLGGARETQYF.

This clone has only a few counts. This chain joins TRBV10-2 and TRBJ1-1, with 11 bases lining up with TRBD1. The CDR3 is made up of 12 amino acids. The germline V gene has CDR1 WSHSY and CDR2 SAAADI. The V segment lost 4 bases and the J segment 11 bases; nucleotides outside the gene matches: 3. The CDR3 nucleotides are TGCGCCAGCAGTGCGGACAGGGGGCTGGCTTTCTTT. Protein: CASSADRGLAFF.

This chain links TRBV19 with TRBJ1-6; unclear D gene. The germline CDR1 and CDR2 sequences are LNHDA and SQIVND (reference sequence). The germline V and J ends were trimmed by 3 bases and 7 bases, with 7 bases remaining between them. CDR3 length: 13 amino acids. CDR3 sequence: CASSIQLNSPLHF. The CDR3 DNA follows: TGTGCCAGTAGTATCCAACTAAATTCACCCCTCCACTTT.

CDR3 loop: CASTSRDSSGNTIYF. The DNA of the CDR3 is TGTGCCAGTACGAGCAGGGACAGCTCTGGAAACACCATATATTTT. This chain links TRBV19 with TRBJ1-3, with 7 bases aligning to TRBD1. The CDR3 has 15 amino acids. Germline V lookup: CDR1 LNHDA, CDR2 SQIVND (reference sequence). Trimming cost V 7 bases and J 0 bases; bases outside gene matches: 6.

This chain links TRBV7-9 with TRBJ1-1; 7 bases fit TRBD1. This CDR3 has 14 residues. The V gene end was trimmed by 5 bases and the J gene end by 1 base; junction bases not matched to a gene: 4. CDR1 and CDR2 from the germline V gene are SEHNR and FQNEAQ (reference sequence). The CDR3 here is CASSVWTGNTEAFF. The CDR3 DNA sequence: TGTGCCAGCAGCGTATGGACAGGGAACACTGAAGCTTTCTTT.

This chain links TRBV6-5 with TRBJ1-4; tentative D call: TRBD1 (6 bases). The CDR3 is 14 residues long. The germline V and J ends were trimmed by 6 bases and 1 base, with 9 bases remaining between them. Germline assignment: CDR1 MNHEY and CDR2 SVGAGI. The CDR3 sequence: CASRPTGTNEKLFF. The CDR3 DNA follows: TGTGCCAGCAGGCCGACAGGAACTAATGAAAAACTGTTTTTT.

This sequence joins TRBV6-5 and TRBJ1-5; D remains unclear. Per germline, CDR1 MNHEY and CDR2 SVGAGI. CDR3 length: 13 amino acids. The V gene lost 5 bases and the J gene lost 6 bases, with 11 bases spanning the gap. The CDR3 DNA follows: TGTGCCAGCAGTCCCCCACTTGGTCAGCCCCAGCATTTT. Its translation is CASSPPLGQPQHF.

CDR3 in DNA: TGTGCCAGTAGTATGTATGGCGGGGGGGATGAGCAGTTCTTC. This sequence encodes CASSMYGGGDEQFF. The rearrangement joins TRBV19 to TRBJ2-1; 9 bases agree with TRBD2. The J segment lost 8 bases and the V segment lost 3 bases, leaving 5 bases of the junction unmatched. The CDR3 has 14 residues. CDR1 is LNHDA and CDR2 is SQIVND in the germline V gene (reference sequence).

The chain uses TRBV2 and TRBJ2-5, with 10 nucleotides matching TRBD1. The CDR3 is made up of 15 amino acids. Germline CDR1 and CDR2: SNHLY and FYNNEI. With 6 bases clipped from V and 2 bases from J, the junction kept 6 bases outside the gene matches. The CDR3 DNA follows: TGTGCCAGCAGGAAAGACAGGGGGCCACAAGAGACCCAGTACTTC. This sequence encodes CASRKDRGPQETQYF.

The V call is TRBV5-1, the J call TRBJ2-7; tentatively, D is TRBD2 (6 bases). CDR3 length: 16 amino acids. CDR1 SGHRS and CDR2 YFSETQ come from the germline V gene. Deletions cut 0 bases from V and 2 bases from J, with 15 bases between. The DNA of the CDR3 is TGCGCCAGCAGCTTGGAGGGCGGGGATTTCACCTACGAGCAGTACTTC. Protein product: CASSLEGGDFTYEQYF.

This chain uses TRBV2 with TRBJ1-1; TRBD1 is a possible D gene (6 bases). The germline V gene has CDR1 SNHLY and CDR2 FYNNEI. The CDR3 runs to 14 residues. Trimming removed 7 bases at V and 0 bases at J, with 12 bases between. CDR3 nucleotide sequence: TGTGCCAGCACCCGACAGGAGGTGAACACTGAAGCTTTCTTT. It is translated as CASTRQEVNTEAFF.

The chain couples TRBV27 to TRBJ2-5; D ambiguous. This CDR3 comprises 13 residues. Trimming stripped 3 bases from V and 5 bases from J, with 10 bases between. Germline assignment: CDR1 MNHEY and CDR2 SMNVEV (reference sequence). The CDR3 reads CASSFRMGETQYF. The CDR3 DNA reads TGTGCCAGCAGTTTCCGAATGGGGGAGACCCAGTACTTC.

This clone occurred once. The J gene is TRBJ1-5, the V gene TRBV18; D may be TRBD1 (5 bases). The germline CDR1 and CDR2 sequences are KGHSH and LQKENI. This CDR3 is 12 amino acids long. Trimming pared 6 bases from V and 10 bases from J, leaving 13 bases between. This CDR3 is CASSRDEGPQHF. CDR3 coding DNA: TGTGCCAGCTCTCGGGACGAAGGCCCCCAGCATTTT.

CDR3 bases: TGTGCCAGCAGACAGGTACGGGGACACTACAATGAGCAGTTCTTC. This encodes CASRQVRGHYNEQFF. V usage is TRBV11-2 and J usage is TRBJ2-1; D perhaps matches TRBD1 (6 bases). Trimming took off 6 bases at V and 3 bases at J, with 15 bases between the two ends. Germline CDR1 reads SGHAT; CDR2 reads FQNNGV. CDR3 length equals 15 residues.

The V and J genes are TRBV5-1 and TRBJ2-5; D possibly matches TRBD1 or TRBD2 (7 bases each). This CDR3 contains 15 residues. Deletions cut 1 base from V and 4 bases from J, with 14 bases between. Germline assignment: CDR1 SGHRS and CDR2 YFSETQ. CDR3 residues: CASSLTPGGVETQYF. Here the CDR3 DNA reads TGCGCCAGCAGCTTGACGCCAGGGGGGGTAGAGACCCAGTACTTC.

The rearrangement uses TRBV10-2 and TRBJ2-1; D is perhaps TRBD1 (6 bases). Looked up from germline, CDR1 is WSHSY and CDR2 is SAAADI. V was clipped by 5 bases and J by 2 bases, with 10 bases between them. The CDR3 spans 14 residues. The CDR3 bases are TGCGCCAGCAGTCGGGACAAGACCTACAATGAGCAGTTCTTC. Amino acid sequence: CASSRDKTYNEQFF.

This clone was recorded only once. V and J are TRBV5-1 and TRBJ1-1; the D gene is possibly TRBD1 (5 bases). Between the trimmed V and J ends, which lost 4 bases and 3 bases, there was a span of 13 bases. Germline lookup yields CDR1 SGHRS and CDR2 YFSETQ. This CDR3 comprises 14 residues. The CDR3 protein is CASSGGDRYTEAFF. The DNA for the CDR3 is TGCGCCAGCAGCGGGGGAGATAGGTACACTGAAGCTTTCTTT.

J is TRBJ1-1 and V is TRBV6-1; D is possibly TRBD1 (6 bases). The CDR3 contains 15 residues. Looked up from germline, CDR1 is MNHNS and CDR2 is SASEGT. Between the trimmed V and J ends, which lost 5 bases and 4 bases, there was a span of 17 bases. The CDR3 DNA reads as TGTGCCAGCAGTCGAAGCCAGGGGTCGGTCACTGAAGCTTTCTTT. This codes for CASSRSQGSVTEAFF.

The genes are TRBV5-4 and TRBJ1-2, with D unresolved. Looked up from germline, CDR1 is SGHNT and CDR2 is YYREEE (reference sequence). There are 13 residues in the CDR3. V lost 0 bases and J 5 bases, leaving 8 bases between the germline ends. CDR3 in amino acids: CASSLDGVYGYTF. The CDR3 DNA reads TGTGCCAGCAGCTTGGACGGGGTGTATGGCTACACCTTC.

This chain joins TRBV6-5 and TRBJ1-2; TRBD1 agrees at 9 bases. CDR3 length: 15 residues. V was clipped by 7 bases and J by 5 bases; unmatched bases: 11. CDR1 is MNHEY and CDR2 is SVGAGI in the germline V gene. CDR3 sequence reads: CASTAPDRGFYGYTF. The DNA for the CDR3 is TGTGCCAGCACCGCGCCGGACAGGGGATTTTATGGCTACACCTTC.

This chain links TRBV27 with TRBJ1-1; TRBD1 might be the D (5 bases). This CDR3 comprises 13 residues. The V gene lost 6 bases and the J gene lost 1 base, with 9 bases spanning the gap. Per germline, CDR1 MNHEY and CDR2 SMNVEV (reference sequence). In DNA, the CDR3 is TGTGCCAGCAGCTCGGGGGGGAACACTGAAGCTTTCTTT. It specifies CASSSGGNTEAFF.

This chain links TRBV2 with TRBJ2-2; 10 positions match TRBD2. CDR3 length: 14 amino acids. In germline, CDR1 is SNHLY, CDR2 FYNNEI. V was clipped by 6 bases and J by 6 bases; unmatched bases: 4. The CDR3 DNA is TGTGCCAGCAGGGGACTAGCGACCGCCGGGGAGCTGTTTTTT. This codes for CASRGLATAGELFF.

The rearrangement links TRBV9 to TRBJ2-3, with D perhaps TRBD1 (5 bases). The length of the CDR3 is 13 residues. CDR1 and CDR2 (germline): SGDLS, YYNGEE. Trimming removed 4 bases from V and 4 bases from J, with 10 bases in between. The chain's CDR3 is CASSPQGSDTQYF. The CDR3, as DNA: TGTGCCAGCAGCCCCCAGGGATCAGATACGCAGTATTTT.

This clone was recorded a few times. This sequence joins TRBV6-1 and TRBJ1-5, with 9 nucleotides matching TRBD1. The J segment lost 4 bases and the V segment lost 7 bases, leaving 8 bases of the junction unmatched. The CDR3 consists of 15 residues. Germline V CDR1 and CDR2: MNHNS, SASEGT. DNA of the CDR3: TGTGCCAGCACTTCGGGACAGGGATTAAATCAGCCCCAGCATTTT. Protein: CASTSGQGLNQPQHF.

The chain has TRBV25-1 and TRBJ2-2; D possibly uses TRBD1 or TRBD2 (5 bases each). CDR1 and CDR2 from the germline V gene are MGHDK and SYGVNS. Between the trimmed V and J ends, which lost 3 bases and 1 base, there was a span of 9 bases. There are 15 residues in the CDR3. This CDR3 reads CASSEARGNTGELFF. Here the CDR3 DNA reads TGTGCCAGCAGTGAGGCGAGGGGGAACACCGGGGAGCTGTTTTTT.

The chain recombines TRBV27 with TRBJ1-3; the D gene is possibly TRBD1 (6 bases). The V gene's germline CDR1 is MNHEY and CDR2 SMNVEV (reference sequence). The CDR3 runs 14 residues. Trimming removed 5 bases at V and 8 bases at J, with 16 bases between. Here the CDR3 DNA reads TGTGCCAGCAGTGACGGGACACAGCGAGACACCATATATTTT. This encodes CASSDGTQRDTIYF.

The V call is TRBV5-1, the J call TRBJ1-4, with D unclear. Trimming cost V 0 bases and J 5 bases, with 8 bases left between them. The CDR3 is 14 residues long. The germline V gene encodes CDR1 SGHRS and CDR2 YFSETQ. The CDR3 DNA reads TGCGCCAGCAGCTTGGATCCCGGGAATGAAAAACTGTTTTTT. It specifies CASSLDPGNEKLFF.